This T cell receptor beta chain comes out of a study of TIL therapy for anti-PD-1-resistant metastatic lung cancer. About the study: Median tumor PD-L1 proportion score was approximately 6.3%. Tumors carried a median around 1.4 non-synonymous mutations per megabase.

The time point is: pre-treatment sample, taken before nivolumab and TIL therapy. Worth noting for this clone: As yet, its antigen is unknown.

Study-wide findings and caveats: Infused TIL clonotypes partially replaced the baseline blood repertoire, then decayed over months.

Germline V CDR1 and CDR2: LNHDA, SQIVND (reference sequence). V was pared by 2 bases and J by 5 bases, with 10 bases between. This CDR3 contains 14 residues. Sequencing used immunoSEQ v3. Libraries were sequenced to 2 million to 2.5 million read pairs (survey) or about 4.5-6 million (deep). Repertoires were generated with immunoSEQ multiplex PCR, while TCRdb's copy carries only in-frame clones and drops some. This table has roughly 17,000 clones, less than 80% appearing once. Sequenced here: blood, sampled at baseline. This sequence was found in a person aged 25-85 years with non-small cell lung cancer. The rearrangement uses TRBV19 and TRBJ2-1, with unresolved D. CDR3 loop: CASSIWLQNNEQFF. CDR3 nucleotide sequence: TGTGCCAGTAGTATATGGCTACAGAACAATGAGCAGTTCTTC.